The 22 T cell receptor beta chains below all came from one sample that was sequenced in a study of memory CD8 T cells in hepatitis C reinfection. Here immunoSEQ multiplex PCR was the method, and the copy in TCRdb shows in-frame clones only, minus some. The sample includes about 50,000 clones, approximately 89% of them seen just once. Specified time point: late/post reinfection, 12 to 24 weeks after detection. The sorted cells went straight to TCR sequencing with no prior in vitro expansion. Sequencing was carried out using naive CD8+ T cells sorted from blood. The receptors derive from a man aged 18 to 30 with hepatitis C virus infection.

In its sample, this clone was seen once. J is TRBJ2-5 and V is TRBV7-9; 7 bases match TRBD2. The V segment lost 5 bases and the J segment 3 bases; nucleotides outside the gene matches: 3. CDR1 SEHNR and CDR2 FQNEAQ come from the germline V gene (reference sequence). This CDR3 spans 13 amino acids. The chain's CDR3 is CASSAGLEETQYF. CDR3 in DNA: TGTGCCAGCAGCGCCGGACTAGAAGAGACCCAGTACTTC.

The chain combines TRBV6-4 with TRBJ2-5, with D possibly being TRBD2 (7 bases). Deletions cut 3 bases from V and 4 bases from J, with 15 bases between. The CDR3 totals 15 residues. CDR1 and CDR2 from the germline V gene are MRHNA and SNTAGT. CDR3 nucleotides: TGTGCCAGCAGTGATTCTGGGGGGGCCGGAGAGACCCAGTACTTC. It codes for CASSDSGGAGETQYF.

CDR3 in amino acids: CASSPDSRSPLHF. The CDR3 region has the DNA TGTGCCAGTAGTCCGGACAGCAGGTCACCCCTCCACTTT. The V gene is TRBV19, the J gene TRBJ1-6; D might be TRBD1 (6 bases). Germline V gene lookup returns CDR1 LNHDA and CDR2 SQIVND (reference sequence). This CDR3 contains 13 residues. The V end was cut by 5 bases, the J end by 10 bases, with 12 bases between.

The chain couples TRBV4-3 to TRBJ2-2; D gene uncertain. The ends were cut back, 5 bases at V and 7 bases at J, with 8 bases in the middle. The CDR3 length is 12 residues. Germline V lookup: CDR1 LGHNA, CDR2 YSLEER. This CDR3 is CASSTDNGELFF. The CDR3 DNA sequence: TGCGCCAGCAGCACCGACAACGGGGAGCTGTTTTTT.

The CDR3 nucleotides read TGTGCCAGCAGCCAACAGGGTGGCGGCGGAACAATATTCACAGATACGCAGTATTTT. This gives the protein CASSQQGGGGTIFTDTQYF. V usage is TRBV7-2 and J usage is TRBJ2-3; tentative D call: TRBD1 (6 bases). V was clipped by 5 bases and J by 2 bases, with 26 bases between them. Germline values: CDR1 SGHTA, CDR2 FQGNSA. The CDR3 loop spans 19 amino acids.

V usage is TRBV28 and J usage is TRBJ2-3, with TRBD2 matching 15 bases. Germline lookup yields CDR1 MDHEN and CDR2 SYDVKM. V was clipped by 5 bases and J by 3 bases; unmatched bases: 9. CDR3 length: 18 amino acids. The CDR3 sequence: CASSPGTSGRLGTDTQYF. The CDR3 region has the DNA TGTGCCAGCAGTCCGGGGACTAGCGGGAGGCTGGGAACAGATACGCAGTATTTT.

This clone was counted only a few times. This chain connects TRBV19 to TRBJ2-5; D call uncertain. Germline V gives CDR1 LNHDA, CDR2 SQIVND (reference sequence). Trimming took 0 bases from V and 5 from J, leaving 4 bases between them. CDR3 length equals 12 residues. The CDR3 spells CASSIDQETQYF. For the CDR3, the DNA is TGTGCCAGTAGTATAGATCAGGAGACCCAGTACTTC. The full variable domain, its missing parts supplied by reference TRBV19 and TRBJ2-5, is DGGITQSPKYLFRKEGQNVTLSCEQNLNHDAMYWYRQDPGQGLRLIYYSQIVNDFQKGDIAEGYSVSREKKESFPLTVTSAQKNPTAFYLCASSIDQETQYFGPGTRLLVL.

Note on this clone: This is likely a read error, given that the CDR3 carries no conserved phenylalanine or tryptophan at its end. V and J are TRBV5-8 and TRBJ2-3; D may be TRBD2 (5 bases). CDR1 is SGHTS, CDR2 YDEGEE, per germline. This CDR3 has 16 residues. The V and J ends lost 4 bases and 1 base respectively, with 16 bases between them. The chain's CDR3 is CASSGSRGLRTDTQYL. The CDR3 DNA reads TGTGCCAGCAGCGGGAGTAGAGGACTTCGCACAGATACGCAGTATCTT.

V gene TRBV11-2 combines with J gene TRBJ2-7; no firm D call. CDR3 size: 12 residues. Per germline, CDR1 SGHAT and CDR2 FQNNGV. V dropped 1 base and J dropped 4 bases, with 5 bases sitting between them. The CDR3 nucleotides read TGTGCCAGCAGCTTAGGGCAGTACGAGCAGTACTTC. Translation gives CASSLGQYEQYF.

This rearrangement joins TRBV6-6 to TRBJ1-1, with D unresolved. V shed 6 bases and J shed 7 bases, with 12 bases lying between them. Germline CDR1 is MNHNY and CDR2 is SVGAGI (reference sequence). The CDR3 spans 12 residues. In DNA, the CDR3 is TGTGCCAGCAGCCTAATGGTTGGTGAAGCTTTCTTT. Protein: CASSLMVGEAFF.

The chain links TRBV28 to TRBJ2-1; TRBD2 agrees at 8 bases. Per the germline V gene, CDR1 is MDHEN and CDR2 is SYDVKM. The ends lost 1 base at V and 7 bases at J; junction bases unmatched: 9. This CDR3 comprises 16 residues. The CDR3 reads CASSLLPGTSMNEQFF. CDR3 DNA: TGTGCCAGCAGTTTATTGCCTGGGACTAGTATGAATGAGCAGTTCTTC.

The chain employs TRBV6-5 and TRBJ2-1; 9 positions agree with TRBD2. This CDR3 region has 15 residues. With 4 bases clipped from V and 7 bases from J, the junction kept 8 bases outside the gene matches. CDR1 and CDR2 (germline): MNHEY, SVGAGI. The chain's CDR3 is CASSLLAGRKNEQFF. DNA of the CDR3: TGTGCCAGCAGTTTACTAGCGGGTCGTAAAAATGAGCAGTTCTTC.

V gene TRBV28 combines with J gene TRBJ1-4, with 8 bases aligning to TRBD1. V lost 4 bases to trimming and J lost 8 bases; unmatched junction nucleotides: 15. Germline-derived CDR1 and CDR2 are MDHEN and SYDVKM. The CDR3 is made up of 17 amino acids. CDR3 amino acids: CASSYLMQGALGEKLFF. The CDR3 nucleotides read TGTGCCAGCAGTTACCTAATGCAGGGGGCGCTGGGGGAAAAACTGTTTTTT.

This chain joins TRBV4-1 and TRBJ2-7; tentatively, D is TRBD1 (6 bases). This CDR3 has 13 amino acids. Per the germline V gene, CDR1 is MGHRA and CDR2 is YSYEKL. Trimming removed 1 base from V and 3 bases from J, with 7 bases in between. The CDR3 region has the DNA TGCGCCAGCAGCCAAGGACAGGACTACGAGCAGTACTTC. Amino acid sequence: CASSQGQDYEQYF.

This chain connects TRBV4-2 to TRBJ2-7; D might be TRBD2 (5 bases). There are 14 residues in the CDR3. Germline loops: CDR1 LGHNA, CDR2 YNFKEQ. With 0 bases removed from V and 6 bases from J, the gap between germline ends came to 12 bases. In nucleotides, the CDR3 is TGTGCCAGCAGCCAAGAAGGCGGTAGCGTCGAGCAGTACTTC. Amino acids: CASSQEGGSVEQYF.

The V gene is TRBV6-6, the J gene TRBJ2-1; D unclear. Looked up from germline, CDR1 is MNHNY and CDR2 is SVGAGI (reference sequence). CDR3 length equals 11 residues. Trimming cost V 7 bases and J 7 bases, with 8 bases left between them. CDR3 DNA sequence: TGTGCCAGCAAGTTCGGGAATGAGCAGTTCTTC. Translating it yields CASKFGNEQFF.

The V gene is TRBV2, the J gene TRBJ2-1, with D possibly matching TRBD2 (7 bases). The V and J ends lost 8 bases and 4 bases respectively, with 15 bases between them. This CDR3 is built from 14 residues. CDR1 and CDR2 (germline): SNHLY, FYNNEI. CDR3 nucleotides: TGTGCCAGCCTGGGCGGGGGCTCTTACAATGAGCAGTTCTTC. Amino acids: CASLGGGSYNEQFF.

This chain links TRBV4-1 with TRBJ2-5; 7 bases match TRBD2. The closer fit of TRBJ2-7 to the DNA end suggests the J call may be wrong. This CDR3 contains 15 residues. Germline V gene sequence: CDR1 MGHRA, CDR2 YSYEKL. CDR3: CASSQRSGESYEQYF. Written as DNA, the CDR3 is TGCGCCAGCAGCCAGAGAAGCGGGGAATCCTACGAGCAGTACTTC.

This chain uses TRBV6-5 with TRBJ2-7; 9 nucleotides align to TRBD1. V lost 5 bases to trimming and J lost 3 bases; unmatched junction nucleotides: 5. Germline V lookup: CDR1 MNHEY, CDR2 SVGAGI. The CDR3 contains 14 residues. This chain's CDR3 is CASSDRGIIYEQYF. The CDR3 nucleotides read TGTGCCAGCAGTGACAGGGGGATAATCTACGAGCAGTACTTC.

This clone was seen more than once but under ten times. This rearrangement joins TRBV13 to TRBJ1-3, with D possibly matching TRBD1 (6 bases). Germline lookup yields CDR1 PRHDT and CDR2 FYEKMQ (reference sequence). The CDR3 totals 14 residues. With 7 bases removed from V and 4 bases from J, the gap between germline ends came to 14 bases. CDR3 residues: CASTPRGRGNTIYF. The CDR3 DNA sequence: TGTGCCAGCACCCCCAGGGGACGCGGAAACACCATATATTTT.

J is TRBJ2-5 and V is TRBV15; D is perhaps TRBD2 (6 bases). The CDR3 sequence is 14 residues long. Germline CDR1 LNHNV, CDR2 YYDKDF (reference sequence). Trimming removed 3 bases from V and 5 bases from J, with 13 bases in between. CDR3 loop: CATSSPAGGETQYF. CDR3 DNA sequence: TGTGCCACCAGCAGTCCCGCTGGGGGGGAGACCCAGTACTTC.

V is TRBV6-1 and J is TRBJ2-1, with TRBD2 matching over 7 bases. The CDR3 is 15 amino acids. The germline V gene encodes CDR1 MNHNS and CDR2 SASEGT. Losses at the gene ends were 4 bases for V and 7 bases for J; bases not matched to a gene: 10. CDR3 bases: TGTGCCAGCAGTGTAACCGGGACTACGGGTAATGAGCAGTTCTTC. It codes for CASSVTGTTGNEQFF.